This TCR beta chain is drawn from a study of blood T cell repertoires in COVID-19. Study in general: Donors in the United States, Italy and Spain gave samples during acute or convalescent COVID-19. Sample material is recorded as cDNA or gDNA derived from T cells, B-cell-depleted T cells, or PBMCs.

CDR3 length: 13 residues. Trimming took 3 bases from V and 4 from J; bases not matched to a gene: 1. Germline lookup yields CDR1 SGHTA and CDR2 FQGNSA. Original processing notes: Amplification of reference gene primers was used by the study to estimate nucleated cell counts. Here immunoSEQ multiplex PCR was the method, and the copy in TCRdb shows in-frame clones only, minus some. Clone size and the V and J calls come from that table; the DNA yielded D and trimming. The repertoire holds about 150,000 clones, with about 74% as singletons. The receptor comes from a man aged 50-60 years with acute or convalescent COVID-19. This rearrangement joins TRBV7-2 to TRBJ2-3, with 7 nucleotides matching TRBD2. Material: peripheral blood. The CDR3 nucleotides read TGTGCCAGCAGCTTGGGAGGGCCAGATACGCAGTATTTT. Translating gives CASSLGGPDTQYF.